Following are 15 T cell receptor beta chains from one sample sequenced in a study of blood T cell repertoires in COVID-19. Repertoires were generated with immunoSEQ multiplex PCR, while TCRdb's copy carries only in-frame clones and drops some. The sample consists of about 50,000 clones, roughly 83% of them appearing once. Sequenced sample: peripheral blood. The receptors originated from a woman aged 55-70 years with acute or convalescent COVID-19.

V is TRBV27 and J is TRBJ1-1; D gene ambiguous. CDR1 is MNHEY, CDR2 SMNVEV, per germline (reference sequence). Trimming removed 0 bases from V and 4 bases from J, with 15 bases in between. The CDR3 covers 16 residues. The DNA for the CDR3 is TGTGCCAGCAGTTTATCTTCCAGGCCCACGATCACTGAAGCTTTCTTT. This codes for CASSLSSRPTITEAFF.

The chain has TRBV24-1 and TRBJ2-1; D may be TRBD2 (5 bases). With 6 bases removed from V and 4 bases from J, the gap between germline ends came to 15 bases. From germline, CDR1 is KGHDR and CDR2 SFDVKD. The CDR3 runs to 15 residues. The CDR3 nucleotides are TGTGCCACCAGTTTAGCTAGCAATAATTACAATGAGCAGTTCTTC. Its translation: CATSLASNNYNEQFF.

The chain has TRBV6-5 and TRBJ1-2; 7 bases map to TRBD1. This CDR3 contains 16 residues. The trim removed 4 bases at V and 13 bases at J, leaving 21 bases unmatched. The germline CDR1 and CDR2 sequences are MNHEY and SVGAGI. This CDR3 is CASSWSIPTGVEETTF. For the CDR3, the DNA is TGTGCCAGCAGTTGGAGTATCCCCACAGGGGTAGAGGAAACCACCTTC.

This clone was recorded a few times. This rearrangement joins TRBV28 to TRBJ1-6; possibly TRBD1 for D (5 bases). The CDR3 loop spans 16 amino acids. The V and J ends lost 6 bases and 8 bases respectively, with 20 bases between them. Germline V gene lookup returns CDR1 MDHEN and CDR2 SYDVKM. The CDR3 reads CASSPARGRGDSPLHF. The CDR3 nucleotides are TGTGCCAGCAGCCCTGCGCGTGGAAGGGGCGATTCACCCCTCCACTTT.

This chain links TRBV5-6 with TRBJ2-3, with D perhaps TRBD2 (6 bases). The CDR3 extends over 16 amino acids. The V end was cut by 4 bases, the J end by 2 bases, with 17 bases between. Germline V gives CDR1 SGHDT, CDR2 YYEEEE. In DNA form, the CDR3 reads TGTGCCAGCAGCGATACTAGCAGGCCTCTCACAGATACGCAGTATTTT. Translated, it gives CASSDTSRPLTDTQYF.

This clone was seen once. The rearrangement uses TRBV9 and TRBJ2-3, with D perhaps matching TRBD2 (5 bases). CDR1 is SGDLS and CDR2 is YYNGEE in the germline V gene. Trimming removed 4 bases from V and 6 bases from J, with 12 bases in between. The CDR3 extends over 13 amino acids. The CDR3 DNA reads TGTGCCAGCAGCCTAAGGACTCTGGATACGCAGTATTTT. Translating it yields CASSLRTLDTQYF.

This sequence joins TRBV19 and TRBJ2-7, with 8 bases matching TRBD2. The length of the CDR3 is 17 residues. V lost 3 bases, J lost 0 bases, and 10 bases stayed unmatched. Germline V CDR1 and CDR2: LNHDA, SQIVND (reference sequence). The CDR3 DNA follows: TGTGCCAGTAGTATCGGGTCCCTAGCGGGCGACTCCTACGAGCAGTACTTC. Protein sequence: CASSIGSLAGDSYEQYF.

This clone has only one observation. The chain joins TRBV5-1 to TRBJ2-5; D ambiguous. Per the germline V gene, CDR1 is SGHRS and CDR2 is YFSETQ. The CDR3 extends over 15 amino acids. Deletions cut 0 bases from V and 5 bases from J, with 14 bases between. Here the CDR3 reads CASSLDQTVGETQYF. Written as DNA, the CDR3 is TGCGCCAGCAGCTTGGACCAGACGGTCGGGGAGACCCAGTACTTC.

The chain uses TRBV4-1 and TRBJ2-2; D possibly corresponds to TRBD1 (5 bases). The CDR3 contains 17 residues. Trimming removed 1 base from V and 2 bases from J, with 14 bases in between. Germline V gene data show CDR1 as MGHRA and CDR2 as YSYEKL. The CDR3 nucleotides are TGCGCCAGCAGCCAAGCTGGACATTTGCTAAACACCGGGGAGCTGTTTTTT. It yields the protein CASSQAGHLLNTGELFF.

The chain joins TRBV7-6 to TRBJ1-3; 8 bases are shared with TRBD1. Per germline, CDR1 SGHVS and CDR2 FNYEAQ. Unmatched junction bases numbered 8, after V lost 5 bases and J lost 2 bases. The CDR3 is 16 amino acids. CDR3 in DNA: TGTGCCAGCAGCGTAGGCGACAGGGGCACTGGAAACACCATATATTTT. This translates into CASSVGDRGTGNTIYF.

The CDR3 DNA follows: TGTGCCAGCAGCTTGCCCGTCCACTCGGGCGAGCAGTACTTC. This codes for CASSLPVHSGEQYF. The genes are TRBV11-3 and TRBJ2-7; D call uncertain. Germline CDR1 is SGHNT and CDR2 is YENEEA. The CDR3 runs to 14 residues. Trimming stripped 3 bases from V and 6 bases from J, with 15 bases between.

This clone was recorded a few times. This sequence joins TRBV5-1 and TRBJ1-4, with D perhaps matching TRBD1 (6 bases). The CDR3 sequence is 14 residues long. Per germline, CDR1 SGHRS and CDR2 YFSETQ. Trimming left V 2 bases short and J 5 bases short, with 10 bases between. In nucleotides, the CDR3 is TGCGCCAGCAGCTTTGGACAGAGGAATGAAAAACTGTTTTTT. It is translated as CASSFGQRNEKLFF.

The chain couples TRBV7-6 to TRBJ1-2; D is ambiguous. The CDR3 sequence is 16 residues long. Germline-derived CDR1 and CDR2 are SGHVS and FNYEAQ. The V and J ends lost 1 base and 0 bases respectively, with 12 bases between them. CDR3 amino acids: CASSLGEGLPNYGYTF. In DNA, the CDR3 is TGTGCCAGCAGCTTAGGCGAGGGCCTCCCTAACTATGGCTACACCTTC.

CDR3 coding DNA: TGTGCCAGCTCACCAACCAAATCAACAGGGGCAGGCTATGGCTACACCTTC. Translating it yields CASSPTKSTGAGYGYTF. The V call is TRBV18, the J call TRBJ1-2; 7 bases map to TRBD1. Trimming at V came to 2 bases and at J to 4 bases, leaving 13 bases not matched to a gene. There are 17 residues in the CDR3. The germline CDR1 and CDR2 sequences are KGHSH and LQKENI.

The DNA of the CDR3 is TGTGCCAGCAGCTTGGCCGGGGACAGGGGGCGAACCTATGGCTACACCTTC. As protein: CASSLAGDRGRTYGYTF. The V gene is TRBV5-6, the J gene TRBJ1-2; 12 bases align to TRBD1. The CDR3 runs 17 residues. Losses at the gene ends were 0 bases for V and 4 bases for J; bases not matched to a gene: 7. Germline loops: CDR1 SGHDT, CDR2 YYEEEE.